The T cell receptor beta chain under discussion was sequenced for a study of T cell responses to AZD1222 COVID-19 vaccine. Study-level points and caveats: As reported, nearly half of all spike-specific TCRs target variant regions that are unmutated. Spike-specific TCR breadth and depth were elevated following two AZD1222 doses. AZD1222 recipients seropositive at baseline numbered only five to seven. The donors showed a predominance of white British ancestry and of females, with possible underestimation of clonal diversity.

The CDR3 runs to 14 residues. Per the germline V gene, CDR1 is LNHDA and CDR2 is SQIVND (reference sequence). The V gene lost 3 bases and the J gene lost 4 bases, with 12 bases spanning the gap. The data were produced by immunoSEQ multiplex PCR, yet TCRdb's version contains in-frame clones alone and is incomplete. The data show approximately 140,000 clones, about 89% seen once. This clone has just one count. Its antigen is not identified. The rearrangement uses TRBV19 and TRBJ1-1, with D unresolved. The source is an adult in good health. Sequenced material: peripheral blood, taken on day 0 of MenACWY control vaccination. CDR3 amino acids: CASSIPQRATEAFF. DNA for the CDR3: TGTGCCAGTAGTATTCCCCAGAGGGCCACTGAAGCTTTCTTT.